The TCR beta chain described here comes from a study of OX40 agonist ivuxolimab in advanced cancers. About the study: Hepatocellular carcinoma, melanoma, renal cell or head and neck cancer affected the dose-escalation patients.

Blood samples were obtained at baseline, cycle 4 day 1, and cycle 7 day 1. TCRdb's table, derived via immunoSEQ multiplex PCR, lists solely in-frame clones and lacks some. The sample yields 25,000 to 30,000 clones, over 75% seen once. Losses at the gene ends were 6 bases for V and 5 bases for J; bases not matched to a gene: 6. Germline V gene data show CDR1 as MNHNS and CDR2 as SASEGT. The CDR3 loop spans 13 amino acids. This TCR was recovered from an adult with an advanced solid tumor such as melanoma, head and neck, liver or kidney cancer. This sequence joins TRBV6-1 and TRBJ1-1, with 7 bases fitting TRBD1. The sample in question was CD4+ or CD8+ T cells sorted from blood, obtained in a trial of the OX40 agonist ivuxolimab. The CDR3, as DNA: TGTGCCAGCAGGACAGGGTATGGTACTGAAGCTTTCTTT. Its protein is CASRTGYGTEAFF.